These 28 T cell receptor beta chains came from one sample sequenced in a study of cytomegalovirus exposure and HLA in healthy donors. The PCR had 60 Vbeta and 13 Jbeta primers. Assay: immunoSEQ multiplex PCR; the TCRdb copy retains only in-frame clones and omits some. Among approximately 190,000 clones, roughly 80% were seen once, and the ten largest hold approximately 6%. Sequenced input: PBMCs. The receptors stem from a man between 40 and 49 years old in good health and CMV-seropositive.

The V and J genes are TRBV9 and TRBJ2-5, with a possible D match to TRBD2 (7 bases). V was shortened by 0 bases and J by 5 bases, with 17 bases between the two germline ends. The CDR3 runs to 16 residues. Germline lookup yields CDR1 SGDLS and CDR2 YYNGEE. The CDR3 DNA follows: TGTGCCAGCAGCGTAGAGGAGGGGGGGCCCCTGGAGACCCAGTACTTC. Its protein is CASSVEEGGPLETQYF.

The CDR3 is CASSSGLMGQPQHF. CDR3 nucleotide sequence: TGTGCCAGCAGCTCGGGACTGATGGGACAGCCCCAGCATTTT. This chain joins TRBV5-4 and TRBJ1-5; tentative D call: TRBD1 (5 bases). Germline V gives CDR1 SGHNT, CDR2 YYREEE (reference sequence). Trimming took off 3 bases at V and 7 bases at J, with 14 bases between the two ends. This CDR3 comprises 14 residues.

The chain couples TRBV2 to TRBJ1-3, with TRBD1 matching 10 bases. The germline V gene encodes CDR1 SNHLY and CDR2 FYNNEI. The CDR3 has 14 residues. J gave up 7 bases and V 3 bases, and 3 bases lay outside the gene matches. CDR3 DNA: TGTGCCAGCAGTGAGAGGACAGGGGGTAACACCATATATTTT. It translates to CASSERTGGNTIYF.

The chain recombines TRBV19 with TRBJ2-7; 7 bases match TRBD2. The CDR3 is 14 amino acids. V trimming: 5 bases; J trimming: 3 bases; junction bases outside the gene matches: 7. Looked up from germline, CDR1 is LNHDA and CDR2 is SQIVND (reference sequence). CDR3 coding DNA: TGTGCCAGTAGTCCAGCGGGACGAAACTACGAGCAGTACTTC. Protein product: CASSPAGRNYEQYF.

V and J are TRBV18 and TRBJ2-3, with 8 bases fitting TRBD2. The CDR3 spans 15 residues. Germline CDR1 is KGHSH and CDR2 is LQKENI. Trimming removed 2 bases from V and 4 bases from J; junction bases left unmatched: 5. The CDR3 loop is CASSPIGGVADTQYF. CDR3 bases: TGTGCCAGCTCACCAATCGGGGGGGTAGCAGATACGCAGTATTTT.

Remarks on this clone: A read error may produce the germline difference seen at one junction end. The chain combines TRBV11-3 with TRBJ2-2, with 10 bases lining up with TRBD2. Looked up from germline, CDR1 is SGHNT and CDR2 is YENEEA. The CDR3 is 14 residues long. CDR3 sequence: CASSLAGGTGELFF. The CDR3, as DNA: TGTGCCAGCAGTTTAGCGGGGGGTACCGGGGAGCTGTTTTTT. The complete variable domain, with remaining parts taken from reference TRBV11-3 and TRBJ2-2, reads EAGVVQSPRYKIIEKKQPVAFWCNPISGHNTLYWYLQNLGQGPELLIRYENEEAVDDSQLPKDRFSAERLKGVDSTLKIQPAELGDSAVYLCASSLAGGTGELFFGEGSRLTVL.

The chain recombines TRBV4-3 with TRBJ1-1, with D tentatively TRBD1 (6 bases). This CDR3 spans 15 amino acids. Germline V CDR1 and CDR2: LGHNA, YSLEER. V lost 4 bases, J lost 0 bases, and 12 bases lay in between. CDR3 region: CASSRGGAMNTEAFF. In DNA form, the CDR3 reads TGCGCCAGCAGCCGTGGGGGCGCGATGAACACTGAAGCTTTCTTT.

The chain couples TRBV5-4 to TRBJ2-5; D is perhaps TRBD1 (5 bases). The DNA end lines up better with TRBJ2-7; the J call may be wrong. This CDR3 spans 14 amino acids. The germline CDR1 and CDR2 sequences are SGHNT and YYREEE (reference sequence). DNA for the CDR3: TGTGCCAGCAGCCTATCAGGACAAAACTACGAGCAGTACTTC. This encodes CASSLSGQNYEQYF.

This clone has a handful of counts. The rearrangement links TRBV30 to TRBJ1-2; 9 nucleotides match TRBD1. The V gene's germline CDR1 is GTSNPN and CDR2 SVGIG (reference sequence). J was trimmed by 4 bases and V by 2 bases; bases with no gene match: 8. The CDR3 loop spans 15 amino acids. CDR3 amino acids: CAWSLTGGPFYGYTF. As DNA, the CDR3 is TGTGCCTGGAGTTTGACAGGGGGACCTTTCTATGGCTACACCTTC.

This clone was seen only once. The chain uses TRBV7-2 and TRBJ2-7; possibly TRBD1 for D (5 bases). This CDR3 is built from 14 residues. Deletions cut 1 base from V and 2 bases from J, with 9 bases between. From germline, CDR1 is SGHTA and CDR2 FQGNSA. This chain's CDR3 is CASSLGGAAYEQYF. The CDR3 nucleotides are TGTGCCAGCAGCTTAGGGGGCGCTGCCTACGAGCAGTACTTC. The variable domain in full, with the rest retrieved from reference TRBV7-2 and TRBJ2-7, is GAGVSQSPSNKVTEKGKDVELRCDPISGHTALYWYRQSLGQGLEFLIYFQGNSAPDKSGLPSDRFSAERTGGSVSTLTIQRTQQEDSAVYLCASSLGGAAYEQYFGPGTRLTVT.

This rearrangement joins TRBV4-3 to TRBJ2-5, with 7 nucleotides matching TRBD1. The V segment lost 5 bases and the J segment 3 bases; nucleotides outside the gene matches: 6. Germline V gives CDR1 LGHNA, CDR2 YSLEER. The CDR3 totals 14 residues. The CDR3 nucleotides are TGCGCCAGCAGCAAAAGCGACAGGGAAGAGACCCAGTACTTC. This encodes CASSKSDREETQYF.

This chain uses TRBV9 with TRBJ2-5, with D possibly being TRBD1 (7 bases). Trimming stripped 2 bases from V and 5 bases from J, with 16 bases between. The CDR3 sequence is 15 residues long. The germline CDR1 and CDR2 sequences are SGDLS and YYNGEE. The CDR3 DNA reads TGTGCCAGCAGCGTTCAAGGGGGCAGCGGGGAGACCCAGTACTTC. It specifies CASSVQGGSGETQYF.

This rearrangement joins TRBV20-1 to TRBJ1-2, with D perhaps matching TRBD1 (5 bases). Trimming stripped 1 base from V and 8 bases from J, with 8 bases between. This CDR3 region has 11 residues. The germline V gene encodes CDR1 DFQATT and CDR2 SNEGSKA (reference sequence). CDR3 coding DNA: TGCAGTGCTAGAGGCACAGGCGGCTACACCTTC. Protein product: CSARGTGGYTF.

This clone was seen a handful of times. The CDR3 nucleotides are TGTGCCAGCAGATGGGACATCAGCACAGATACGCAGTATTTT. Its translation is CASRWDISTDTQYF. The chain employs TRBV27 and TRBJ2-3; D possibly corresponds to TRBD1 (6 bases). CDR1 and CDR2 (germline): MNHEY, SMNVEV (reference sequence). The CDR3 is 14 residues long. V gave up 6 bases and J gave up 0 bases, with 10 bases separating them.

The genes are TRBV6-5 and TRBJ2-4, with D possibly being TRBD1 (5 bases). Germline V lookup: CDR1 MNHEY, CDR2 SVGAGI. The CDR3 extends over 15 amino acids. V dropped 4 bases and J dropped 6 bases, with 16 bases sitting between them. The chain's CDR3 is CASSSSGPLLNIQYF. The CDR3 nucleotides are TGTGCCAGCAGTTCATCAGGGCCCCTTTTAAACATTCAGTACTTC.

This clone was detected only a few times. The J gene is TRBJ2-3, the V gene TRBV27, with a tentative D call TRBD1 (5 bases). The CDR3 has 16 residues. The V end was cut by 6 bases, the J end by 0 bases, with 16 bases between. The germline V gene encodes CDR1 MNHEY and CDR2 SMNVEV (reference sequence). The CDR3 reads CASRLLGQGSTDTQYF. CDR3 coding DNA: TGTGCCAGCAGGCTCCTAGGGCAGGGTAGCACAGATACGCAGTATTTT.

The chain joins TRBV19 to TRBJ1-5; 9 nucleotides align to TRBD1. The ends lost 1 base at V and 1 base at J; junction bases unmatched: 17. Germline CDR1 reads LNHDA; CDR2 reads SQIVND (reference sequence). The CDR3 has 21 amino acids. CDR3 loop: CASSIGVSRDRANRSNQPQHF. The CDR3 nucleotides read TGTGCCAGTAGTATAGGAGTATCGCGGGACAGGGCAAACCGGAGCAATCAGCCCCAGCATTTT. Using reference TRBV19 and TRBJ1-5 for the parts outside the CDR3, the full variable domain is DGGITQSPKYLFRKEGQNVTLSCEQNLNHDAMYWYRQDPGQGLRLIYYSQIVNDFQKGDIAEGYSVSREKKESFPLTVTSAQKNPTAFYLCASSIGVSRDRANRSNQPQHFGDGTRLSIL.

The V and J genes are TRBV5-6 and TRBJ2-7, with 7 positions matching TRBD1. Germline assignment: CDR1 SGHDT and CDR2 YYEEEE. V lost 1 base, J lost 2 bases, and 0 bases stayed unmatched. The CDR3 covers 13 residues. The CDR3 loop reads CASSLTGAYEQYF. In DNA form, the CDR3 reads TGTGCCAGCAGCTTGACAGGGGCCTACGAGCAGTACTTC.

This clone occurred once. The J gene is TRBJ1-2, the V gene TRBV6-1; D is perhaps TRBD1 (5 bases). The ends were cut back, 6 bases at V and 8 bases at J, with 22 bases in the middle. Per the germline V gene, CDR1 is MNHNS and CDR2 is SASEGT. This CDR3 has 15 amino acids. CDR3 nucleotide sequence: TGTGCCAGCAGGTTACAGGAACCCGCCCCTATGGGCTACACCTTC. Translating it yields CASRLQEPAPMGYTF.

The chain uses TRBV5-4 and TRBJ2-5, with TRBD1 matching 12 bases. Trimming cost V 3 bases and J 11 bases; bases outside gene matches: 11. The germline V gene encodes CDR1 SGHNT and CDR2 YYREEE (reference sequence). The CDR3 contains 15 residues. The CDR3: CASSSRDRGLLEQYF. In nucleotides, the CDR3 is TGTGCCAGCAGCTCCCGGGACAGGGGGCTGTTGGAGCAGTACTTC.

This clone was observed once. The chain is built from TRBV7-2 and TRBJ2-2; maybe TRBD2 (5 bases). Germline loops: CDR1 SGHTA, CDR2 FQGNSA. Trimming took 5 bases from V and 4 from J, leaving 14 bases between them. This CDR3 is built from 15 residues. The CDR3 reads CASSLKRPSTGELFF. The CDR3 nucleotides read TGTGCCAGCAGCCTTAAGCGGCCTAGCACCGGGGAGCTGTTTTTT.

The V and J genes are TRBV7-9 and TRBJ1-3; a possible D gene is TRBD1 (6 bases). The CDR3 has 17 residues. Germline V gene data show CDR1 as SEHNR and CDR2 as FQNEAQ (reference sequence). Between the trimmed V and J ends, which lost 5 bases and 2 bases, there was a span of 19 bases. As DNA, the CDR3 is TGTGCCAGCAGCCCTAGTGGTGGACAGAGAGCTGGAAACACCATATATTTT. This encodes CASSPSGGQRAGNTIYF.

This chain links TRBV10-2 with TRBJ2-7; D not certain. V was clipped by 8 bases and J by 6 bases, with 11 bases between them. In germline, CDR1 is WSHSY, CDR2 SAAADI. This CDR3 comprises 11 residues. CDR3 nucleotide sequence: TGCGCCAGCGCTCTCGTCGGCGAGCAGTACTTC. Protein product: CASALVGEQYF.

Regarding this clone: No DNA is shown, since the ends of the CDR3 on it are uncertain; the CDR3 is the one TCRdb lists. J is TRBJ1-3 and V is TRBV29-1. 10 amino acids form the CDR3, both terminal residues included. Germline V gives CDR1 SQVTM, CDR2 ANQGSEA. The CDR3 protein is CSVGGGIRDF.

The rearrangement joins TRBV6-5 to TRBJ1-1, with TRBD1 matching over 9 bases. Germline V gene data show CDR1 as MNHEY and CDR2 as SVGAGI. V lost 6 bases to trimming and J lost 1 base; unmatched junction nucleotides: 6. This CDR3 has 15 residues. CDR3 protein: CASSTDRGGNTEAFF. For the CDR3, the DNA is TGTGCCAGCAGCACAGACAGGGGGGGGAACACTGAAGCTTTCTTT.

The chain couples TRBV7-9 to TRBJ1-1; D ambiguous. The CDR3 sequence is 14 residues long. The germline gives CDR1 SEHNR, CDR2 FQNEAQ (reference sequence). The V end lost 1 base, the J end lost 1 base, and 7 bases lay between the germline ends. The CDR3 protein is CASSLVTRNTEAFF. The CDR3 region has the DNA TGTGCCAGCAGCTTAGTCACGCGGAACACTGAAGCTTTCTTT.

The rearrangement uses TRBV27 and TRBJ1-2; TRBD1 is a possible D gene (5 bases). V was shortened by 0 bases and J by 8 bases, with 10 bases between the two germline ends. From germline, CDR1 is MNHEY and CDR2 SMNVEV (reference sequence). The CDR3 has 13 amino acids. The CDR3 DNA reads TGTGCCAGCAGTTTATCGGGGGGTGGGGGCTACACCTTC. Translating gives CASSLSGGGGYTF.

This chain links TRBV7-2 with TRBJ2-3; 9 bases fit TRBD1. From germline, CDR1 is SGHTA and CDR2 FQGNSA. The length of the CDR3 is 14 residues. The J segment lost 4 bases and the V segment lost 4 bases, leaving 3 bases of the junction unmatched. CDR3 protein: CASSWGQGSDTQYF. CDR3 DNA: TGTGCCAGCAGCTGGGGACAGGGTTCAGATACGCAGTATTTT.